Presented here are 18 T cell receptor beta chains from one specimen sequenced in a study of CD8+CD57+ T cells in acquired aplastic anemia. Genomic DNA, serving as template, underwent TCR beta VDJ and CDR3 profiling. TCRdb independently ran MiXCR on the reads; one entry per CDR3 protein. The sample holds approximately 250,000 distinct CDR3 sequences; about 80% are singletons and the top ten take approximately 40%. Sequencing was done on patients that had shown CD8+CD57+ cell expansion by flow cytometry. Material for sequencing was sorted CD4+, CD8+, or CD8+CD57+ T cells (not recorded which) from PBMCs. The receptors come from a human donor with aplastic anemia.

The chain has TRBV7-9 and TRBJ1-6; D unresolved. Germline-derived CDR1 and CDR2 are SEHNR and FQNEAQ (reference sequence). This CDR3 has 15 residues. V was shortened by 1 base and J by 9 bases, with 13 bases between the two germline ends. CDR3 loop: CASSLGQTQSSPLHF. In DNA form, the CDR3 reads TGTGCCAGCAGCTTAGGTCAGACGCAAAGTTCACCCCTCCACTTT.

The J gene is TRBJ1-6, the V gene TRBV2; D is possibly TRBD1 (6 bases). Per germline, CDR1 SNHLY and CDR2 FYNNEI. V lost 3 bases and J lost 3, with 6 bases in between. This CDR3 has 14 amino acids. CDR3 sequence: CASSEDSYNSPLHF. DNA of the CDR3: TGTGCCAGCAGTGAGGACAGCTATAATTCACCCCTCCACTTT.

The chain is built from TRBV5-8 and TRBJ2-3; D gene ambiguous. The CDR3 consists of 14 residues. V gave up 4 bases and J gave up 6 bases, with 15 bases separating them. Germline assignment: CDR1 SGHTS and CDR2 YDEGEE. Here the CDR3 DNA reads TGTGCCAGCAGCCATCCCGATAGTCCCGATACGCAGTATTTT. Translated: CASSHPDSPDTQYF.

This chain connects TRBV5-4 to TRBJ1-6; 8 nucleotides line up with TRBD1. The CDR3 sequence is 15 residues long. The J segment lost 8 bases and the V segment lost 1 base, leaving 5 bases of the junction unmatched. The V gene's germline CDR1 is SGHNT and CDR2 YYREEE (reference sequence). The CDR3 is CASSLLGTGDSPLHF. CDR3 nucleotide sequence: TGTGCCAGCAGCTTGTTAGGGACAGGAGATTCACCCCTCCACTTT.

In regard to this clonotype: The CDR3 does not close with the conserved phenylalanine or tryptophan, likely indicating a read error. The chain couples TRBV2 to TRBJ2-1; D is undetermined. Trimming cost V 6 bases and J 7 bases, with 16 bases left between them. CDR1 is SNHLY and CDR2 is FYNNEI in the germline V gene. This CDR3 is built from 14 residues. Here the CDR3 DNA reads TGTGCCAGCAGGAAGGTAGAAAACACTAATGAGCAGTTCGTC. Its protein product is CASRKVENTNEQFV.

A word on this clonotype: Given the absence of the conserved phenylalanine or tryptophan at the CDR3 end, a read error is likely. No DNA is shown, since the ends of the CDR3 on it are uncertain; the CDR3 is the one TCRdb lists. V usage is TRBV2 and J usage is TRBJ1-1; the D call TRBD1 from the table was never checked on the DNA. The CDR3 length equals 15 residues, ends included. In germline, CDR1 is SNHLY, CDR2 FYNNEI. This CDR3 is CASGDGGTGTQESVP.

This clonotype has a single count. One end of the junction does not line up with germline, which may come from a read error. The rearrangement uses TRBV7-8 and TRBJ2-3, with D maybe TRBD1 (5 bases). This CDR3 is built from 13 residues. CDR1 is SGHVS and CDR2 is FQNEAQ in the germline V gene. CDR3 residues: CASSLGGGDTTHF. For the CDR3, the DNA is TGTGCCAGCAGCTTAGGGGGCGGAGATACGACGCATTTT.

The CDR3 sequence is CASSQGTGYPGELFF. The CDR3 nucleotides read TGTGCCAGCAGCCAAGGGACAGGGTATCCCGGGGAGCTGTTTTTT. This sequence joins TRBV14 and TRBJ2-2, with TRBD1 identical over 8 bases. The germline gives CDR1 SGHDN, CDR2 FVKESK. Losses at the gene ends were 1 base for V and 6 bases for J; bases not matched to a gene: 4. This CDR3 has 15 amino acids.

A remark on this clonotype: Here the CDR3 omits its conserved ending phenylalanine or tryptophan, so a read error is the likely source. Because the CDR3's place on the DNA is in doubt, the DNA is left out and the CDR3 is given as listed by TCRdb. The CDR3 reads CASSEGVDFSYEL. The rearrangement links TRBV9 to TRBJ2-3; the DNA was not compared with TRBD2, the D call given in the table. Counting both end residues, the CDR3 totals 13 amino acids. The germline V gene has CDR1 SGDLS and CDR2 YYNGEE.

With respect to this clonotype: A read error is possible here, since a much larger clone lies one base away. The CDR3 DNA sequence: TGTGCCAGTAGTATAGCTAGCGGAGCCGACAATGAGCATTTT. Protein sequence: CASSIASGADNEHF. V and J are TRBV19 and TRBJ2-3; 7 positions match TRBD2. The CDR3 has 14 residues. The germline gives CDR1 LNHDA, CDR2 SQIVND (reference sequence). Filled out from reference TRBV19 and TRBJ2-3, the complete variable domain reads DGGITQSPKYLFRKEGQNVTLSCEQNLNHDAMYWYRQDPGQGLRLIYYSQIVNDFQKGDIAEGYSVSREKKESFPLTVTSAQKNPTAFYLCASSIASGADNEHFGPGTRLTVL.

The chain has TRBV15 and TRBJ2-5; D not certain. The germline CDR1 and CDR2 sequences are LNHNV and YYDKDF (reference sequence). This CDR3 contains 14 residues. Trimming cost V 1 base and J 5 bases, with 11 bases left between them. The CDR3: CATSRARQLETQYF. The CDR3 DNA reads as TGTGCCACCAGCAGAGCTAGGCAGCTCGAGACCCAGTACTTC. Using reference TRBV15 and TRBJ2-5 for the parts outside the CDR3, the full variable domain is DAMVIQNPRYQVTQFGKPVTLSCSQTLNHNVMYWYQQKSSQAPKLLFHYYDKDFNNEADTPDNFQSRRPNTSFCFLDIRSPGLGDTAMYLCATSRARQLETQYFGPGTRLLVL.

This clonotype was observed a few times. This CDR3 reads CASSLAGGTGTQYF. The CDR3 nucleotides read TGTGCCAGCAGCTTAGCGGGGGGTACCGGCACGCAGTATTTT. The chain uses TRBV2 and TRBJ2-3; 10 bases map to TRBD2. Germline-derived CDR1 and CDR2 are SNHLY and FYNNEI. The CDR3 totals 14 residues. The V segment lost 6 bases and the J segment 9 bases; nucleotides outside the gene matches: 9.

CDR3 nucleotide sequence: TGTGCCAGCAGCTTTCAAAGAGGCGGGGCGACCGATGAGTACGAGCAGTACGTC. As protein: CASSFQRGGATDEYEQYV. The rearrangement joins TRBV7-9 to TRBJ2-5; tentatively, D is TRBD2 (6 bases). The assigned J gene may be wrong: the sequence end matches TRBJ2-7 better. CDR3 length: 18 amino acids. Germline V gives CDR1 SEHNR, CDR2 FQNEAQ (reference sequence).

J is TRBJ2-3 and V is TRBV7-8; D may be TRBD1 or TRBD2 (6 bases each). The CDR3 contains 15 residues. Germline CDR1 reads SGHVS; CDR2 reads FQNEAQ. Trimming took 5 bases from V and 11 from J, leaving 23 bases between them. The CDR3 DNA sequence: TGTGCCAGCAGCGTGGGACGCGGGGACACAGAGGAGCAGTATTTT. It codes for CASSVGRGDTEEQYF.

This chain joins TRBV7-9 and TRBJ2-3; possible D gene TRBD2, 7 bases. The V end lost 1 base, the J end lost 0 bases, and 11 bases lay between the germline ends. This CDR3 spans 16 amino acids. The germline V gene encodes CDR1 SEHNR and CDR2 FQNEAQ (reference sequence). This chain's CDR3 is CASSLGKGGSTDTQYF. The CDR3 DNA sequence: TGTGCCAGCAGCTTAGGCAAGGGGGGGAGCACAGATACGCAGTATTTT.

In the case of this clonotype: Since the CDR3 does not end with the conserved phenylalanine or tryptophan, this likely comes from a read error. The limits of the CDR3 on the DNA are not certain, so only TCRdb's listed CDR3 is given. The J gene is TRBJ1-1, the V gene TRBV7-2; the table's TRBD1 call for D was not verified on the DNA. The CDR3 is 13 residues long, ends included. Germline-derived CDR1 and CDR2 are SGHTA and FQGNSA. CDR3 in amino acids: CASSARGSTKDFL.

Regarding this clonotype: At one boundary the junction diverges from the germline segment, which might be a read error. The CDR3 spells CASRVAGAHKQQFF. In nucleotides, the CDR3 is TGTGCCAGCAGGGTCGCGGGAGCACACAAGCAGCAGTTTTTT. The rearrangement uses TRBV2 and TRBJ2-3; 7 bases are shared with TRBD2. Germline lookup yields CDR1 SNHLY and CDR2 FYNNEI. The CDR3 loop spans 14 amino acids.

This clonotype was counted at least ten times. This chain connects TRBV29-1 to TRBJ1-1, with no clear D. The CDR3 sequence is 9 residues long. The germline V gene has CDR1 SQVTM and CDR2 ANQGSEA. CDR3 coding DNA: TGCACCTCATTACCTAAAGCTTTCTTT. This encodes CTSLPKAFF.